The rows below give T cell receptor beta chains drawn from one sample of a study of response to subunit inactivated influenza vaccine. Each CDR3 protein gets one entry after TCRdb re-called the RT-PCR reads with MiXCR. The table has 650,000 to 700,000 distinct CDR3 sequences, about 15% seen once. Specimen: PBMCs from blood, collected 12 days after vaccination. These receptors originate from a man between 45 and 60 years old who received an inactivated influenza vaccine. The CDR3 runs from the conserved cysteine through the conserved F or W. The D gene is left open where the match is weak. Some rows mark clone size as missing; the rest say once, few, many or name a class of expanded clone.

J | size | V | D | CDR3 | DNA
TRBJ2-3 | few | TRBV10-2 | . | CASSEERRGTDTQYF | TGCGCCAGCAGTGAAGAGCGGCGAGGCACAGATACGCAGTATTTT
TRBJ2-5 | many | TRBV7-6 | . | CASSLVSETQYF | TGTGCCAGCAGCTTAGTTTCGGAGACCCAGTACTTC
TRBJ2-1 | few | TRBV11-2 | . | CASSSTRGYNEQFF | TGTGCCAGCAGCTCAACCAGGGGCTACAATGAGCAGTTCTTC
TRBJ2-1 | . | TRBV5-1 | TRBD2 | CASSFGTTFYNEQFF | TGCGCCAGCAGCTTTGGGACTACATTCTACAATGAGCAGTTCTTC
TRBJ2-7 | few | TRBV5-1 | TRBD1 | CASSLLTGPSYEQYF | TGCGCCAGCAGCCTATTGACAGGGCCCTCCTACGAGCAGTACTTC
TRBJ2-7 | few | TRBV7-8 | . | CASSLEGGLGYEQYF | TGTGCCAGCAGCTTAGAGGGGGGGCTTGGCTACGAGCAGTACTTC
TRBJ1-2 | . | TRBV6-6 | TRBD1 | CASTAGRGIYGYTF | TGTGCCAGCACTGCCGGCAGGGGGATCTATGGCTACACCTTC
TRBJ2-1 | . | TRBV20-1 | TRBD1 | CSAWTGTYNEQFF | TGCAGTGCTTGGACAGGGACTTACAATGAGCAGTTCTTC
TRBJ2-1 | few | TRBV20-1 | . | CSARVWGSSYNEQFF | TGCAGTGCTAGAGTTTGGGGTAGCTCCTACAATGAGCAGTTCTTC
TRBJ1-5 | many | TRBV4-2 | . | CASSLSQGRNQPQHF | TGTGCCAGCAGCCTAAGTCAGGGGCGCAATCAGCCCCAGCATTTT
TRBJ2-7 | few | TRBV6-2/TRBV6-3 | . | CASSYDQYGGRYEQYF | TGTGCCAGCAGTTACGATCAGTACGGAGGCCGCTACGAGCAGTACTTC
TRBJ2-1 | few | TRBV10-3 | TRBD1 | CATTGTDNEQFF | TGTGCCACAACCGGGACAGACAATGAGCAGTTCTTC
TRBJ2-7 | . | TRBV20-1 | . | CSALTSRDPYEQYF | TGCAGTGCTTTGACTAGTAGGGACCCCTACGAGCAGTACTTC
TRBJ2-1 | few | TRBV20-1 | . | CSARTPDFKRNEQFF | TGCAGTGCTAGAACACCCGACTTTAAGCGGAATGAGCAGTTCTTC
TRBJ1-2 | few | TRBV5-1 | . | CASSFRGLDYGYTF | TGCGCCAGCAGCTTCCGAGGGTTGGACTATGGCTACACCTTC
TRBJ1-6 | . | TRBV27 | TRBD1 | CATSLGPTGGNSPLHF | TGTGCCACCAGTTTAGGTCCGACAGGGGGTAATTCACCCCTCCACTTT
TRBJ2-1 | . | TRBV27 | . | CASSFLGQLYNEQFF | TGTGCCAGCAGTTTCCTCGGACAGCTATACAATGAGCAGTTCTTC
TRBJ2-1 | few | TRBV12-3/TRBV12-4 | . | CASSYDRRNEQFF | TGTGCCAGCAGTTATGACCGACGGAATGAGCAGTTCTTC
TRBJ1-3 | . | TRBV12-3/TRBV12-4 | . | CASSLNDRELYF | TGTGCCAGCAGTTTAAATGACAGAGAGCTATATTTT
TRBJ1-5 | . | TRBV12-3/TRBV12-4 | TRBD1 | CASSYRGLRQPQHF | TGTGCCAGCAGCTACAGGGGGCTAAGGCAGCCCCAGCATTTT
TRBJ2-1 | . | TRBV19 | . | CASSIFVVTAYYNEQFF | TGTGCCAGTAGTATATTTGTGGTAACAGCCTACTACAATGAGCAGTTCTTC
TRBJ2-7 | . | TRBV9 | . | CASSPSGAYDYEQYF | TGTGCCAGCAGCCCCTCAGGGGCTTACGACTACGAGCAGTACTTC
TRBJ2-3 | . | TRBV5-1 | . | CASSLFFPPTDTQYF | TGCGCCAGCAGCTTGTTTTTCCCTCCCACAGATACGCAGTATTTT
TRBJ2-7 | . | TRBV18 | . | CASSHPASSYEQYF | TGTGCCAGCTCACATCCGGCCTCCTCCTACGAGCAGTACTTC
TRBJ2-7 | few | TRBV12-3/TRBV12-4 | . | CASSSRASTSYEQYF | TGTGCCAGCAGTTCCCGGGCCTCCACCTCCTACGAGCAGTACTTC
TRBJ2-4 | . | TRBV19 | . | CASSDTGESIQYF | TGTGCCAGTAGTGACACCGGAGAAAGCATTCAGTACTTC
TRBJ2-7 | . | TRBV28 | TRBD2 | CASSIAGGRGYEQYF | TGTGCCAGCAGTATAGCGGGAGGACGGGGATACGAGCAGTACTTC
TRBJ2-1 | few | TRBV7-2 | . | CASSLGGRGSEQFF | TGTGCCAGCAGCTTAGGCGGGCGGGGAAGTGAGCAGTTCTTC
TRBJ2-5 | . | TRBV11-1 | TRBD2 | CASSNIPFPGLKTLETQYF | TGTGCCAGCAGCAACATTCCATTCCCGGGACTAAAGACCCTGGAGACCCAGTACTTC
TRBJ2-7 | . | TRBV27 | . | CASSRVVMGSHEQYF | TGTGCCAGCAGTCGGGTTGTAATGGGGAGCCACGAGCAGTACTTC
TRBJ1-1 | many | TRBV12-3/TRBV12-4 | . | CASRSGPNTEAFF | TGTGCCAGCAGGTCGGGACCTAACACTGAAGCTTTCTTT